Presented here are 30 T cell receptor beta chains from one specimen sequenced in a study of blood T cell repertoires in COVID-19. Sequenced by immunoSEQ multiplex PCR; TCRdb stores in-frame clones only, minus some. The sample includes some 22,000 clones, over 75% of them seen just once. Sequenced: peripheral blood. The receptors originated from a man between 65 and 80 years old in a cohort sampled during active COVID-19.

J is TRBJ2-1 and V is TRBV4-1; D remains ambiguous. Germline V gene lookup returns CDR1 MGHRA and CDR2 YSYEKL. The CDR3 length is 16 residues. V lost 1 base, J lost 3 bases, and 13 bases lay in between. This CDR3 is CASSQGPTVSYNEQFF. CDR3 DNA sequence: TGCGCCAGCAGCCAAGGCCCAACAGTAAGCTACAATGAGCAGTTCTTC.

About this clone: Distinct nucleotide sequences in the sample also encode this CDR3. The chain uses TRBV28 and TRBJ1-2; perhaps TRBD1 as D (5 bases). V lost 4 bases and J 5 bases, leaving 8 bases between the germline ends. The CDR3 extends over 12 amino acids. The germline gives CDR1 MDHEN, CDR2 SYDVKM. As DNA, the CDR3 is TGTGCCAGCAGTTCCGGGGGGTATGGCTACACCTTC. Protein sequence: CASSSGGYGYTF.

The V gene is TRBV5-1, the J gene TRBJ2-1; the match to TRBD1 covers 8 bases. The germline gives CDR1 SGHRS, CDR2 YFSETQ. The CDR3 consists of 16 residues. The V segment lost 1 base and the J segment 4 bases; nucleotides outside the gene matches: 7. The CDR3 loop reads CASSLISGGLYNEQFF. In DNA, the CDR3 is TGCGCCAGCAGCTTGATATCAGGGGGCCTTTACAATGAGCAGTTCTTC. Together with reference TRBV5-1 and TRBJ2-1, the CDR3 gives the full variable domain: KAGVTQTPRYLIKTRGQQVTLSCSPISGHRSVSWYQQTPGQGLQFLFEYFSETQRNKGNFPGRFSGRQFSNSRSEMNVSTLELGDSALYLCASSLISGGLYNEQFFGPGTRLTVL.

This sequence joins TRBV6-4 and TRBJ2-7; 7 bases are shared with TRBD1. Germline trimming cut 10 bases from V and 0 bases from J; bases unmatched to any gene: 9. There are 14 residues in the CDR3. Germline assignment: CDR1 MRHNA and CDR2 SNTAGT. CDR3: CATEKGQSSYEQYF. The CDR3 region has the DNA TGTGCCACTGAAAAGGGACAGTCCTCCTACGAGCAGTACTTC.

The chain combines TRBV18 with TRBJ1-1, with D uncertain. The V and J ends lost 0 bases and 8 bases respectively, with 10 bases between them. Germline V gene sequence: CDR1 KGHSH, CDR2 LQKENI. This CDR3 comprises 13 residues. CDR3 coding DNA: TGTGCCAGCTCACCACCGGTGAAGGAGGAAGCTTTCTTT. Its protein is CASSPPVKEEAFF.

This clone was detected only a few times. This rearrangement joins TRBV28 to TRBJ1-5; D remains ambiguous. The CDR3 runs to 14 residues. CDR1 and CDR2 from the germline V gene are MDHEN and SYDVKM. V was shortened by 4 bases and J by 5 bases, with 12 bases between the two germline ends. CDR3: CASSSAGSYQPQHF. The CDR3 bases are TGTGCCAGCAGTTCGGCGGGTAGTTATCAGCCCCAGCATTTT.

The chain couples TRBV5-4 to TRBJ2-3; 7 bases line up with TRBD2. Trimming removed 1 base from V and 0 bases from J; junction bases left unmatched: 8. Germline V gene sequence: CDR1 SGHNT, CDR2 YYREEE (reference sequence). The CDR3 is 17 residues long. CDR3 nucleotide sequence: TGTGCCAGCAGCTTGTGGGTCAGCGGGACTAGCACAGATACGCAGTATTTT. This encodes CASSLWVSGTSTDTQYF.

The gene calls are TRBV29-1 and TRBJ2-3, with a tentative D call TRBD2 (5 bases). Germline lookup yields CDR1 SQVTM and CDR2 ANQGSEA. CDR3 size: 14 residues. Trimming removed 7 bases from V and 0 bases from J, with 14 bases in between. CDR3 nucleotides: TGCAGCGCCGAACTAGGGCGTAGCACAGATACGCAGTATTTT. This translates into CSAELGRSTDTQYF.

V and J are TRBV12-3 or TRBV12-4 and TRBJ2-1, with D tentatively TRBD2 (5 bases). The V end was cut by 5 bases, the J end by 9 bases, with 14 bases between. The CDR3 loop spans 13 amino acids. CDR3 DNA: TGTGCCAGCAGTCTCCGGGGAAATGCTGAGCAGTTCTTC. Encoded protein: CASSLRGNAEQFF.

This clone was picked up a small number of times. The chain joins TRBV18 to TRBJ2-7, with D uncertain. Germline V gives CDR1 KGHSH, CDR2 LQKENI. The CDR3 has 16 residues. V lost 1 base and J lost 3, with 16 bases in between. The CDR3 coding sequence is TGTGCCAGCTCACCACAAGACAACGCCGTCATCTACGAGCAGTACTTC. This codes for CASSPQDNAVIYEQYF. The whole variable domain, remainder taken from reference TRBV18 and TRBJ2-7, is NAGVMQNPRHLVRRRGQEARLRCSPMKGHSHVYWYRQLPEEGLKFMVYLQKENIIDESGMPKERFSAEFPKEGPSILRIQQVVRGDSAAYFCASSPQDNAVIYEQYFGPGTRLTVT.

The chain employs TRBV21-1 and TRBJ2-7; the table's D gene call, TRBD2, was not cross checked with the DNA. TRBV21-1 is shown as a pseudogene. The CDR3 covers 22 residues. The CDR3 sequence: CASSKVSTGTSGRVRGFDEQYF. The CDR3 DNA reads as TGTGCCAGCAGCAAAGTGTCTACCGGGACTAGCGGGAGGGTGAGGGGTTTCGACGAGCAGTACTTC.

V and J are TRBV28 and TRBJ1-5; D not certain. Germline lookup yields CDR1 MDHEN and CDR2 SYDVKM. This CDR3 contains 13 residues. Trimming stripped 3 bases from V and 3 bases from J, with 6 bases between. CDR3 in DNA: TGTGCCAGCAGTTTTTTACTCAATCAGCCCCAGCATTTT. Protein sequence: CASSFLLNQPQHF.

The rearrangement uses TRBV28 and TRBJ2-6; D is ambiguous. The length of the CDR3 is 13 residues. Trimming left V 5 bases short and J 4 bases short, with 6 bases between. Germline loops: CDR1 MDHEN, CDR2 SYDVKM. For the CDR3, the DNA is TGTGCCAGCAGTACCACAGGGGCCAACGTCCTGACTTTC. This translates into CASSTTGANVLTF.

The chain employs TRBV19 and TRBJ1-1; D remains unclear. CDR3 length equals 14 residues. Germline V gives CDR1 LNHDA, CDR2 SQIVND (reference sequence). V was cut by 4 bases and J by 4 bases, with 13 bases left in between. The CDR3 here is CASSSQTRSTEAFF. CDR3 DNA sequence: TGTGCCAGTAGTAGCCAAACACGAAGCACTGAAGCTTTCTTT.

The CDR3 sequence is CASSFGVHRRVNTEAFF. The CDR3 region has the DNA TGCGCCAGCAGCTTTGGGGTACATCGGAGGGTGAACACTGAAGCTTTCTTT. V is TRBV5-1 and J is TRBJ1-1; the D is unclear. Germline CDR1 SGHRS, CDR2 YFSETQ. V dropped 2 bases and J dropped 0 bases, with 17 bases sitting between them. The CDR3 is 17 residues long.

The chain uses TRBV19 and TRBJ2-4, with TRBD2 identical over 8 bases. The CDR3 loop spans 14 amino acids. In germline, CDR1 is LNHDA, CDR2 SQIVND (reference sequence). The junction had 7 bases not matched to a gene; V was cut back by 10 bases and J by 2 bases. CDR3 nucleotide sequence: TGTGCCACCTCAGCGGGAGTGTCCAAAAACATTCAGTACTTC. Translation: CATSAGVSKNIQYF.

The chain recombines TRBV7-8 with TRBJ2-3; TRBD2 aligns across 8 bases. The CDR3 length is 17 residues. Germline lookup yields CDR1 SGHVS and CDR2 FQNEAQ. The V segment lost 2 bases and the J segment 0 bases; nucleotides outside the gene matches: 7. The DNA for the CDR3 is TGTGCCAGCAGCTTACAGCGGGGGATGGTTAGCACAGATACGCAGTATTTT. This sequence encodes CASSLQRGMVSTDTQYF.

In this sample, this clone turned up a few times. The chain uses TRBV5-1 and TRBJ2-1; D may be TRBD2 (5 bases). The germline V gene encodes CDR1 SGHRS and CDR2 YFSETQ. This CDR3 region has 16 residues. V dropped 0 bases and J dropped 4 bases, with 14 bases sitting between them. The CDR3 region has the DNA TGCGCCAGCAGCTTGGCGGGGATTAGCATGTACAATGAGCAGTTCTTC. Its translation: CASSLAGISMYNEQFF.

The V gene is TRBV11-3, the J gene TRBJ2-1; 15 bases align to TRBD2. Trimming took 5 bases from V and 9 from J; bases not matched to a gene: 8. Germline lookup yields CDR1 SGHNT and CDR2 YENEEA. The CDR3 sequence is 16 residues long. CDR3 sequence reads: CASSPGTSGRRSEQFF. The CDR3 region has the DNA TGTGCCAGCAGCCCAGGGACTAGCGGGAGGCGAAGTGAGCAGTTCTTC.

The gene calls are TRBV11-1 and TRBJ2-1; D gene ambiguous. Germline values: CDR1 SGHAT, CDR2 FQDESV (reference sequence). This CDR3 has 13 residues. Trimming removed 5 bases from V and 4 bases from J, with 9 bases in between. In DNA form, the CDR3 reads TGTGCCAGCAGCCCTAGTTTGTACAATGAGCAGTTCTTC. Its translation: CASSPSLYNEQFF.

The rearrangement joins TRBV3-1 (or the pseudogene TRBV3-2) to TRBJ1-2; D not resolved. Looked up from germline, CDR1 is LGHDT and CDR2 is YNNKEL (reference sequence). Trimming took 3 bases from V and 0 from J, leaving 8 bases between them. The CDR3 has 14 residues. The CDR3 sequence: CASSQTHSNYGYTF. CDR3 nucleotide sequence: TGTGCCAGCAGCCAGACACACTCTAACTATGGCTACACCTTC.

This rearrangement joins TRBV5-1 to TRBJ1-1, with TRBD1 as a possible D gene (6 bases). The CDR3 loop spans 16 amino acids. With 0 bases removed from V and 4 bases from J, the gap between germline ends came to 16 bases. CDR1 and CDR2 from the germline V gene are SGHRS and YFSETQ. CDR3 sequence reads: CASSLASGGWGTEAFF. CDR3 in DNA: TGCGCCAGCAGCTTGGCGTCGGGGGGCTGGGGCACTGAAGCTTTCTTT.

The chain links TRBV24-1 to TRBJ2-7; tentative D call: TRBD1 (6 bases). Trimming took 5 bases from V and 3 from J, leaving 10 bases between them. Germline V lookup: CDR1 KGHDR, CDR2 SFDVKD. The CDR3 has 13 residues. CDR3: CATSAGGHYEQYF. The CDR3 DNA reads TGTGCCACCAGTGCTGGGGGCCACTACGAGCAGTACTTC.

This sequence joins TRBV5-1 and TRBJ1-2; 8 nucleotides match TRBD1. The CDR3 consists of 15 residues. Per germline, CDR1 SGHRS and CDR2 YFSETQ. V was pared by 3 bases and J by 1 base, with 5 bases of the junction left unmatched. CDR3 sequence reads: CASSSGQVFNYGYTF. The CDR3 region has the DNA TGCGCCAGCAGCTCGGGACAGGTCTTTAACTATGGCTACACCTTC.

Only a few counts were recorded for this clone. This chain links TRBV7-6 with TRBJ1-6; D is uncertain. The ends were cut back, 2 bases at V and 7 bases at J, with 3 bases in the middle. CDR1 is SGHVS and CDR2 is FNYEAQ in the germline V gene. CDR3 length: 12 amino acids. The CDR3 loop reads CASSLLNSPLHF. The CDR3 coding sequence is TGTGCCAGCAGCTTACTCAATTCACCCCTCCACTTT.

The sample holds a few counts of this clone. The genes are TRBV2 and TRBJ1-2; D is undetermined. The CDR3 spans 11 residues. V was trimmed by 6 bases and J by 4 bases, leaving 6 bases between them. Germline assignment: CDR1 SNHLY and CDR2 FYNNEI. The CDR3 region has the DNA TGTGCCAGCAGCGAGGCCTATGGCTACACCTTC. Protein product: CASSEAYGYTF.

The chain is built from TRBV6-2 or TRBV6-3 and TRBJ1-1, with TRBD1 matching 8 bases. CDR3 size: 16 residues. Germline trimming cut 2 bases from V and 0 bases from J; bases unmatched to any gene: 5. Germline V CDR1 and CDR2: MNHEY, SVGEGT. In nucleotides, the CDR3 is TGTGCCAGCAGTTACCCAAGGACAGGGATGAACACTGAAGCTTTCTTT. Protein sequence: CASSYPRTGMNTEAFF.

The chain carries TRBV6-5 and TRBJ1-5; possibly TRBD1 for D (5 bases). Germline loops: CDR1 MNHEY, CDR2 SVGAGI. V was clipped by 5 bases and J by 7 bases, with 15 bases between them. This CDR3 comprises 14 residues. The CDR3 coding sequence is TGTGCCAGCAGTCTCAGGGTGGTGGGGCAGCCCCAGCATTTT. Amino acids: CASSLRVVGQPQHF.

This clone showed up just once. The V and J genes are TRBV15 and TRBJ2-2; TRBD2 is a possible D gene (7 bases). The CDR3 sequence is 16 residues long. V lost 3 bases, J lost 2 bases, and 13 bases lay in between. Germline V gives CDR1 LNHNV, CDR2 YYDKDF (reference sequence). CDR3 residues: CATSRGGTPNTGELFF. Written as DNA, the CDR3 is TGTGCCACCAGCAGGGGGGGGACACCAAACACCGGGGAGCTGTTTTTT.

This clone was picked up a small number of times. CDR3 DNA: TGCGCCAGCAGCCCCGGGGGGGCCAAAAACATTCAGTACTTC. This translates into CASSPGGAKNIQYF. This rearrangement joins TRBV5-1 to TRBJ2-4, with 7 bases fitting TRBD2. In germline, CDR1 is SGHRS, CDR2 YFSETQ. This CDR3 comprises 14 residues. V lost 4 bases and J lost 1; bases outside the gene matches: 2.